These T cell receptor beta chains were read from a single sample in a study of T cells after yellow fever vaccination. Via MiXCR, TCRdb re-called the 5' RACE reads, giving one row per CDR3 protein. The table shows around 100,000 distinct CDR3 sequences, with 6.5% to 9% occurring only once. Source: CD8+ T cells sorted from PBMCs, taken 45 days after the yellow fever booster vaccination. The receptors come from a man aged 25-40 years who received the YFV17D yellow fever vaccine. Each CDR3 is given with its conserved first and last residue. The D gene is left open where the match is weak. Part of the rows lack a size; the others show once, few, many or a class for expanded clones.

v_gene: TRBV7-2
d_gene: -
len: 15
abundance: -
j_gene: TRBJ2-5
CDR3aa: CASSYLLQGQETQYF
CDR3nt: TGTGCCAGCAGCTACCTCTTGCAGGGCCAAGAGACCCAGTACTTC

v_gene: TRBV14
d_gene: -
len: 14
abundance: few
j_gene: TRBJ2-2
CDR3aa: CASSQYASTGELFF
CDR3nt: TGTGCCAGCAGCCAGTATGCGTCCACCGGGGAGCTGTTTTTT

v_gene: TRBV6-2/TRBV6-3
d_gene: -
len: 11
abundance: -
j_gene: TRBJ1-2
CDR3aa: CATVDNYGYTF
CDR3nt: TGTGCCACAGTGGACAACTATGGCTACACCTTC

v_gene: TRBV5-4
d_gene: TRBD1
len: 14
abundance: few
j_gene: TRBJ2-7
CDR3aa: CASSLEGTDYEQYF
CDR3nt: TGTGCCAGCAGCTTGGAGGGGACAGATTACGAGCAGTACTTC

v_gene: TRBV29-1
d_gene: -
len: 16
abundance: few
j_gene: TRBJ2-3
CDR3aa: CSVSPGDFLSTDTQYF
CDR3nt: TGCAGCGTCAGCCCCGGGGACTTCCTTAGCACAGATACGCAGTATTTT

v_gene: TRBV9
d_gene: -
len: 14
abundance: many
j_gene: TRBJ2-7
CDR3aa: CASSVAGPSYEQYF
CDR3nt: TGTGCCAGCAGCGTCGCGGGGCCCTCCTACGAGCAGTACTTC

v_gene: TRBV20-1
d_gene: -
len: 15
abundance: many
j_gene: TRBJ2-1
CDR3aa: CSARGMTQNSNEQFF
CDR3nt: TGCAGTGCCCGCGGGATGACCCAAAATTCCAATGAGCAGTTCTTC

v_gene: TRBV12-3/TRBV12-4
d_gene: -
len: 17
abundance: many
j_gene: TRBJ2-3
CDR3aa: CASSFGFGLGSTDTQYF
CDR3nt: TGTGCCAGCAGTTTCGGTTTCGGGTTGGGTAGCACAGATACGCAGTATTTT

v_gene: TRBV20-1
d_gene: TRBD2
len: 16
abundance: many
j_gene: TRBJ2-5
CDR3aa: CSARDGIAGAGQTQYF
CDR3nt: TGCAGTGCTAGAGATGGTATAGCGGGAGCGGGGCAGACCCAGTACTTC

v_gene: TRBV7-9
d_gene: TRBD1
len: 16
abundance: many
j_gene: TRBJ1-2
CDR3aa: CASSPPGTGVNYGYTF
CDR3nt: TGTGCCAGCAGCCCCCCCGGGACAGGGGTTAACTATGGCTACACCTTC

v_gene: TRBV19
d_gene: -
len: 16
abundance: -
j_gene: TRBJ2-5
CDR3aa: CASSMTAALGGETQYF
CDR3nt: TGTGCCAGTAGTATGACAGCGGCCCTAGGTGGGGAGACCCAGTACTTC

v_gene: TRBV20-1
d_gene: -
len: 12
abundance: many
j_gene: TRBJ1-2
CDR3aa: CSARGWAGGYTF
CDR3nt: TGCAGTGCTAGAGGTTGGGCCGGTGGCTACACCTTC

v_gene: TRBV5-1
d_gene: TRBD2
len: 15
abundance: many
j_gene: TRBJ2-1
CDR3aa: CASSLGLAQHNEQFF
CDR3nt: TGCGCCAGCAGCTTGGGACTAGCGCAACACAATGAGCAGTTCTTC

v_gene: TRBV6-1
d_gene: -
len: 13
abundance: many
j_gene: TRBJ2-5
CDR3aa: CASSADYRETQYF
CDR3nt: TGTGCCAGCAGTGCGGACTACCGGGAGACCCAGTACTTC

v_gene: TRBV11-2
d_gene: TRBD1
len: 14
abundance: many
j_gene: TRBJ2-4
CDR3aa: CASSQQGLRDIQYF
CDR3nt: TGTGCCAGCAGCCAACAGGGGCTGAGGGACATTCAGTACTTC

v_gene: TRBV29-1
d_gene: -
len: 11
abundance: -
j_gene: TRBJ2-7
CDR3aa: CSAPDNYEQYF
CDR3nt: TGCAGCGCCCCGGACAACTACGAGCAGTACTTC

v_gene: TRBV28
d_gene: TRBD1
len: 18
abundance: few
j_gene: TRBJ2-1
CDR3aa: CASTPDRGRLLRGDEQFF
CDR3nt: TGTGCCAGCACCCCGGACAGGGGGCGCCTTCTGCGGGGGGATGAGCAGTTCTTC

v_gene: TRBV4-3
d_gene: -
len: 16
abundance: -
j_gene: TRBJ2-6
CDR3aa: CASSQDRFSGANVLTF
CDR3nt: TGCGCCAGCAGCCAAGATCGGTTCTCTGGGGCCAACGTCCTGACTTTC

v_gene: TRBV7-2
d_gene: -
len: 16
abundance: -
j_gene: TRBJ1-6
CDR3aa: CASSFTVEFYNSPLHF
CDR3nt: TGTGCCAGCAGCTTTACAGTGGAATTTTATAATTCACCCCTCCACTTT

v_gene: TRBV7-9
d_gene: -
len: 15
abundance: once
j_gene: TRBJ2-2
CDR3aa: CDSSPAGARIGELFF
CDR3nt: TGTGACAGCAGCCCCGCCGGGGCGCGTATCGGGGAGCTGTTTTTT

v_gene: TRBV5-1
d_gene: TRBD2
len: 17
abundance: few
j_gene: TRBJ2-1
CDR3aa: CASSSLLAGGPHNEQFF
CDR3nt: TGCGCCAGCAGCTCCCTACTAGCGGGAGGGCCCCACAATGAGCAGTTCTTC

v_gene: TRBV5-1
d_gene: TRBD2
len: 16
abundance: many
j_gene: TRBJ2-7
CDR3aa: CASLPTTSGVYYEQYF
CDR3nt: TGCGCCAGTCTCCCCACAACTAGCGGGGTATACTACGAGCAGTACTTC

v_gene: TRBV5-1
d_gene: TRBD1
len: 15
abundance: many
j_gene: TRBJ2-1
CDR3aa: CASSLDLGQGNEQFF
CDR3nt: TGCGCCAGCAGCTTGGATCTGGGACAGGGCAATGAGCAGTTCTTC

v_gene: TRBV19
d_gene: TRBD1
len: 14
abundance: once
j_gene: TRBJ2-7
CDR3aa: CASSPTGWSYEQYF
CDR3nt: TGTGCCAGTAGCCCGACAGGGTGGTCCTACGAGCAGTACTTC

v_gene: TRBV4-3
d_gene: TRBD2
len: 19
abundance: many
j_gene: TRBJ2-3
CDR3aa: CASSQLGTSGRRSTDTQYF
CDR3nt: TGCGCCAGCAGCCAGCTCGGGACTAGCGGGAGAAGGAGCACAGATACGCAGTATTTT

v_gene: TRBV7-9
d_gene: -
len: 11
abundance: many
j_gene: TRBJ2-7
CDR3aa: CASSLALIKNF
CDR3nt: TGTGCCAGCAGCTTAGCTCTCATAAAGAACTTC

v_gene: TRBV27
d_gene: -
len: 15
abundance: few
j_gene: TRBJ2-7
CDR3aa: CASSLGRLGSYEQYF
CDR3nt: TGTGCCAGCAGTTTAGGGCGACTCGGCTCCTACGAGCAGTACTTC

v_gene: TRBV9
d_gene: -
len: 16
abundance: -
j_gene: TRBJ2-5
CDR3aa: CASSVYEEAPQETQYF
CDR3nt: TGTGCCAGCAGCGTATATGAAGAGGCCCCTCAAGAGACCCAGTACTTC